A selection of T cell receptor beta chains follows, all from one sample in a study of T cell repertoires in cytomegalovirus infection. TCRdb re-called the reads with MiXCR, one entry per CDR3 protein. The sample lists roughly 990,000 distinct CDR3 sequences; roughly 31% were seen once. What these receptors recognize is not known. The material sequenced was cultured CD8+ T cells from PBMCs, taken from culture after CMV antigen stimulation. The source of these receptors is a human donor in good health (CMV status not recorded). Some clones in this sample may be carry-over from other donors' samples. Both conserved end residues are part of each CDR3. A D gene is named only where the DNA matches it firmly. The size field is filled for only some rows; it gives once, few, many or a size class.

CDR3 length: 15; J gene: TRBJ1-1; clone size: -; V gene: TRBV10-3; D gene: -; CDR3 DNA: TGTGCCATCAGTGACGAGACAGAGATGAACACTGAAGCTTTCTTT; CDR3 protein: CAISDETEMNTEAFF
CDR3 length: 14; J gene: TRBJ1-2; clone size: few; V gene: TRBV7-2; D gene: -; CDR3 DNA: TGTGCCAGCAGCCCCCTAGAGAAGAACTATGGCTACACCTTC; CDR3 protein: CASSPLEKNYGYTF
CDR3 length: 15; J gene: TRBJ2-1; clone size: -; V gene: TRBV7-6; D gene: -; CDR3 DNA: TGTGCCAGCAGCTTAGGGCGGGGAGATTACAATGAGCAGTTCTTC; CDR3 protein: CASSLGRGDYNEQFF
CDR3 length: 12; J gene: TRBJ2-7; clone size: -; V gene: TRBV27; D gene: -; CDR3 DNA: TGTGCCAGCAGTCCCCACAGGGACGAGCAGTACTTC; CDR3 protein: CASSPHRDEQYF
CDR3 length: 16; J gene: TRBJ2-4; clone size: -; V gene: TRBV2; D gene: -; CDR3 DNA: TGTGCCAGCAGTGAAAGAGGGACTCCAGCCTGGGACATTCAGTACTTC; CDR3 protein: CASSERGTPAWDIQYF
CDR3 length: 14; J gene: TRBJ2-1; clone size: -; V gene: TRBV7-6; D gene: TRBD1; CDR3 DNA: TGTGCCAGCAGCTCCCCGACAGGGACCAATGAGCAGTTCTTC; CDR3 protein: CASSSPTGTNEQFF
CDR3 length: 17; J gene: TRBJ2-1; clone size: few; V gene: TRBV6-1; D gene: TRBD2; CDR3 DNA: TGTGCCAGCAGTGAAGCGCGGCGCGGGGGGAGGTACAATGAGCAGTTCTTC; CDR3 protein: CASSEARRGGRYNEQFF
CDR3 length: 13; J gene: TRBJ1-1; clone size: few; V gene: TRBV5-3; D gene: -; CDR3 DNA: TGTGCCAGCAGCTTTGTAGGGGAAACTGAAGCTTTCTTT; CDR3 protein: CASSFVGETEAFF
CDR3 length: 14; J gene: TRBJ2-3; clone size: many; V gene: TRBV7-9; D gene: -; CDR3 DNA: TGTGCCAGCAGATTAGGGGCAAGCACAGATACGCAGTATTTT; CDR3 protein: CASRLGASTDTQYF
CDR3 length: 15; J gene: TRBJ2-3; clone size: many; V gene: TRBV7-2; D gene: -; CDR3 DNA: TGTGCCAGCAGCTTTAGCGCGTTCACCCCAGATACGCAGTATTTT; CDR3 protein: CASSFSAFTPDTQYF
CDR3 length: 16; J gene: TRBJ2-3; clone size: few; V gene: TRBV20-1; D gene: TRBD2; CDR3 DNA: TGCAGTGCTTCCTCGACTAGCGGGGTTACTACAGATACGCAGTATTTT; CDR3 protein: CSASSTSGVTTDTQYF
CDR3 length: 14; J gene: TRBJ1-1; clone size: -; V gene: TRBV20-1; D gene: -; CDR3 DNA: TGCAGTGCTAGGGGCCGGGGGAAACACACTGAAGCTTTCTTT; CDR3 protein: CSARGRGKHTEAFF